This T cell receptor beta chain was recorded in a study of spatial heterogeneity in lung cancer. Study-wide background: More beta-chain than alpha-chain sequences were consistently detected.

This clonotype was seen ten or more times. Time point specified: sample taken at primary tumor resection. Unsorted tumor, nontumor lung tissue or cryopreserved PBMC supplied the whole RNA. Germline assignment: CDR1 DFQATT and CDR2 SNEGSKA (reference sequence). V lost 6 bases, J lost 2 bases, and 16 bases stayed unmatched. The CDR3 has 18 residues. MiXCR, run by TCRdb on the 5' RACE reads, gives a single entry per CDR3 protein. Seen here are 3,000 to 3,500 distinct CDR3 sequences, roughly 40% observed once, and the top ten hold about 80%. The V and J genes are TRBV20-1 and TRBJ2-2, with 9 bases that match TRBD2. The TCR sequence derives from a male donor with early-stage non-small cell lung cancer. The specimen comprised PBMCs, sampled at surgery. For the CDR3, the DNA is TGCAGTGCCCGGGGGGCCTTAGGCCTAGCGGGAAACACCGGGGAGCTGTTTTTT. Amino acids: CSARGALGLAGNTGELFF.